This T cell receptor beta chain appears in the sequencing data of a study of regulatory dendritic cells for organ transplantation. Here immunoSEQ multiplex PCR was the method, and the copy in TCRdb shows in-frame clones only, minus some. This sample yields fewer than 40,000 clones, of which approximately 90% are seen a single time; approximately 0.12% belongs to the top ten. This CDR3 has 13 amino acids. The germline gives CDR1 MNHEY, CDR2 SVGAGI. Trimming cost V 2 bases and J 9 bases, with 11 bases left between them. The chain combines TRBV6-5 with TRBJ2-1; no clear D. The sequenced material came from naive CD8+ T cells from blood. Subset specified: CD45RA+ naive T cells. This sequence was found in a human donor in good health. The CDR3 nucleotides are TGTGCCAGCAGTTACGGACCAAGACGTGAGCAGTTCTTC. It is translated as CASSYGPRREQFF.